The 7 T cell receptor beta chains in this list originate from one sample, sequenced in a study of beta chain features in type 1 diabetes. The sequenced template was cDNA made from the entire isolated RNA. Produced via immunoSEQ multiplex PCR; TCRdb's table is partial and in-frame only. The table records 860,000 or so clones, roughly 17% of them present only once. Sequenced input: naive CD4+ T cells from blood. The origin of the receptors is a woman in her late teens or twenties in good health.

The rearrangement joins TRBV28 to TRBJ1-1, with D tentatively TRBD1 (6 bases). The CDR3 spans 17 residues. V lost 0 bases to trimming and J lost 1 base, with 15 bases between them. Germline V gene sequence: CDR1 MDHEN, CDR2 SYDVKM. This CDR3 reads CASSLWTQGVGNTEAFF. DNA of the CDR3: TGTGCCAGCAGTTTATGGACACAGGGAGTGGGGAACACTGAAGCTTTCTTT.

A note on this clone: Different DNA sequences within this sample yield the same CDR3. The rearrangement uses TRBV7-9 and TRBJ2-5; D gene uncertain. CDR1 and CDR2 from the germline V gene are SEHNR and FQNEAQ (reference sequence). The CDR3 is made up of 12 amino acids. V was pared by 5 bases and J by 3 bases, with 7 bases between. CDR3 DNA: TGTGCCAGCAGCCTCGTGGAAGAGACCCAGTACTTC. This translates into CASSLVEETQYF.

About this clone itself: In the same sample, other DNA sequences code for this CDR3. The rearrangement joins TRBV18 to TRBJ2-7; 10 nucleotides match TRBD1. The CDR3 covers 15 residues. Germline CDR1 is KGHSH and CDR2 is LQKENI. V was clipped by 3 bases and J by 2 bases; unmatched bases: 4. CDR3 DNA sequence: TGTGCCAGCTCACCGGCCGGGACAGGGGCCTACGAGCAGTACTTC. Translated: CASSPAGTGAYEQYF.

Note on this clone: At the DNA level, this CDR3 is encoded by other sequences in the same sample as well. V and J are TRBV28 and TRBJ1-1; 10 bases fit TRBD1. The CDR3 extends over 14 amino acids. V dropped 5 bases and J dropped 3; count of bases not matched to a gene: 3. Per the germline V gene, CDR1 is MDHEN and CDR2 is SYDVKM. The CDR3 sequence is CASSLGQGYTEAFF. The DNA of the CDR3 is TGTGCCAGCAGTCTGGGACAGGGGTACACTGAAGCTTTCTTT. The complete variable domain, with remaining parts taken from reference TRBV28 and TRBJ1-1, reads DVKVTQSSRYLVKRTGEKVFLECVQDMDHENMFWYRQDPGLGLRLIYFSYDVKMKEKGDIPEGYSVSREKKERFSLILESASTNQTSMYLCASSLGQGYTEAFFGQGTRLTVV.

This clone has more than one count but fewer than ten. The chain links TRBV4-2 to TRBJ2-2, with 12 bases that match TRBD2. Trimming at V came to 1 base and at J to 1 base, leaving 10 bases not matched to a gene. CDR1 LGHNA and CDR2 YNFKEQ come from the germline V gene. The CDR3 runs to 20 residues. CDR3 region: CASSQGLAGGRSGNTGELFF. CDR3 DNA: TGTGCCAGCAGCCAAGGGCTAGCGGGAGGGCGGTCGGGGAACACCGGGGAGCTGTTTTTT.

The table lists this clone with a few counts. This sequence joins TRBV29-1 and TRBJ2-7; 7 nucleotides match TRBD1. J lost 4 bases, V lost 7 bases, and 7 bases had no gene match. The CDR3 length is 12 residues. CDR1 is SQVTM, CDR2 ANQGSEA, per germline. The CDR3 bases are TGCAGCGCCAACATACAGGGGTACGAGCAGTACTTC. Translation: CSANIQGYEQYF.

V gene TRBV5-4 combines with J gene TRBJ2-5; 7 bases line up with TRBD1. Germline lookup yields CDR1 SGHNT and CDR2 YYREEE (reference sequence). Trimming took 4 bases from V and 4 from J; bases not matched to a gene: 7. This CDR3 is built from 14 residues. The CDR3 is CASSKTGAGETQYF. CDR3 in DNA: TGTGCCAGCAGCAAAACAGGGGCCGGAGAGACCCAGTACTTC.